This T cell receptor (beta chain) emerged from a study of T cells in Graves' hyperthyroidism and ophthalmopathy. This CDR3 region has 14 residues. CDR1 and CDR2 from the germline V gene are SGHVT and SQSDAQ. The V and J ends lost 3 bases and 4 bases respectively, with 12 bases between them. Uncontrolled infection, other autoimmune disease, pregnancy or lactation barred patients from enrollment. The TCR beta CDR3 regions underwent amplification using RNA transcripts as the source. First-round RT-PCR with HTBI primers amplified the TCR CDR3 region. TCRdb re-derived calls from the multiplex PCR reads in MiXCR, one entry per CDR3 protein. The sample records a few hundred thousand distinct CDR3 sequences, under 60% being singletons.

The TCR comes from a woman aged 18-29 years with Graves' hyperthyroidism. The chain has TRBV7-4 and TRBJ1-1; D unclear. Sequenced: peripheral blood or thyroid tissue (not recorded which). The CDR3 sequence is CASSLRDSSTEAFF. For the CDR3, the DNA is TGTGCCAGCAGCTTGCGAGATTCGAGCACTGAAGCTTTCTTT.